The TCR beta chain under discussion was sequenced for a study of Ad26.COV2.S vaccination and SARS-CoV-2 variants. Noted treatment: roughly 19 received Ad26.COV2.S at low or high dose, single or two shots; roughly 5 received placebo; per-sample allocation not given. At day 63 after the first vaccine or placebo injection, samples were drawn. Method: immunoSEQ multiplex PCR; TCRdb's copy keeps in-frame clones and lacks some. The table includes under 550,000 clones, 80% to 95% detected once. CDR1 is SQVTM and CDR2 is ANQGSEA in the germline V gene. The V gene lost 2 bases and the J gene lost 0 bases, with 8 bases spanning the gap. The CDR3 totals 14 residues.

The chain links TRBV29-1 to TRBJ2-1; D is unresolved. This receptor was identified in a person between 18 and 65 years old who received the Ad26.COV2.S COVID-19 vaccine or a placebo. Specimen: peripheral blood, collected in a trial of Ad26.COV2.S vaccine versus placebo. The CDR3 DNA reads TGCAGCGTTGAAACGTGGGACTCCTACAATGAGCAGTTCTTC. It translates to CSVETWDSYNEQFF.